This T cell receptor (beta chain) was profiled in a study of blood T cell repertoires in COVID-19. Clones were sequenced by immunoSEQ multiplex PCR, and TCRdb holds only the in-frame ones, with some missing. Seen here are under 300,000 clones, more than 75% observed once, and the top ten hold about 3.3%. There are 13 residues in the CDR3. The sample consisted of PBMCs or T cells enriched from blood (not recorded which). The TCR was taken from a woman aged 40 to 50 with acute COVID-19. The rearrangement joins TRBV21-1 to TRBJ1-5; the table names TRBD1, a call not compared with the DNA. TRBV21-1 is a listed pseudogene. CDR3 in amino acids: CASGDRGNQPQHF. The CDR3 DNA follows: TGTGCCAGCGGAGACAGGGGCAATCAGCCCCAGCATTTT.